This entry lists 21 T cell receptor beta chains sequenced from one sample in a study of blood T cell repertoires in COVID-19 (dated by TCRdb to about 2020). Library construction relied on the immunoSEQ multiplex PCR assay. TCRdb stores this immuneACCESS table with in-frame sequences only. Part of the clones is absent; in the studies checked, under half of the shortfall reflects unresolved V genes, and no reason is known for the rest. The sample profile shows 140,000 or so clones; 65% to 85% of them were found once. Jointly, the top ten make up about 9% of the sample. The sequencing input was peripheral blood. These receptors were taken from a man over 45 with active or convalescent COVID-19.

V and J are TRBV5-4 and TRBJ2-4; 8 positions agree with TRBD2. Trimming at V came to 9 bases and at J to 8 bases, leaving 10 bases not matched to a gene. Germline loops: CDR1 SGHNT, CDR2 YYREEE (reference sequence). The CDR3 extends over 13 amino acids. The CDR3 is CAIGKRESDIQYF. In nucleotides, the CDR3 is TGTGCCATCGGGAAGCGGGAGTCAGACATTCAGTACTTC.

For this clone: At the DNA level, this CDR3 is encoded by other sequences in the same sample as well. The chain employs TRBV5-1 and TRBJ1-6; 10 nucleotides align to TRBD1. Trimming took 3 bases from V and 6 from J; bases not matched to a gene: 3. Per the germline V gene, CDR1 is SGHRS and CDR2 is YFSETQ. CDR3 length: 15 residues. CDR3 loop: CASSWGQGINSPLHF. The CDR3 bases are TGCGCCAGCAGCTGGGGACAGGGGATTAATTCACCCCTCCACTTT.

The rearrangement uses TRBV28 and TRBJ2-5, with unresolved D. This CDR3 spans 14 amino acids. CDR1 is MDHEN and CDR2 is SYDVKM in the germline V gene. Trimming shortened V by 6 bases and J by 4 bases, and 15 bases separated the two germline ends. The CDR3 protein is CASSQKRAVETQYF. The CDR3 DNA follows: TGTGCCAGCAGCCAGAAGCGCGCCGTAGAGACCCAGTACTTC.

CDR3 in amino acids: CATSRELRGTYEQYF. The CDR3 DNA reads as TGTGCCACCAGCAGGGAGTTGAGGGGGACCTACGAGCAGTACTTC. V usage is TRBV15 and J usage is TRBJ2-7; the D gene is possibly TRBD1 (6 bases). With 3 bases removed from V and 2 bases from J, the gap between germline ends came to 14 bases. Germline values: CDR1 LNHNV, CDR2 YYDKDF (reference sequence). This CDR3 has 15 residues.

The chain couples TRBV28 to TRBJ2-3; 8 bases line up with TRBD1. The CDR3 contains 14 residues. After removal of 2 bases from V and 3 bases from J, the junction contained 1 base not matched to a gene. Germline-derived CDR1 and CDR2 are MDHEN and SYDVKM. The CDR3 nucleotides read TGTGCCAGCAGTTTAGACAGGGGTACAGATACGCAGTATTTT. Translation: CASSLDRGTDTQYF.

V gene TRBV10-3 combines with J gene TRBJ2-5; no clear D gene. Trimming removed 2 bases from V and 1 base from J, with 5 bases in between. CDR3 length equals 13 residues. In germline, CDR1 is ENHRY, CDR2 SYGVKD. In DNA form, the CDR3 reads TGTGCCATCAGTGAGGTCGGCCAAGAGACCCAGTACTTC. This codes for CAISEVGQETQYF.

The gene calls are TRBV11-2 and TRBJ1-5; 9 bases agree with TRBD1. The CDR3 consists of 14 residues. V lost 5 bases and J lost 7; bases outside the gene matches: 6. Per germline, CDR1 SGHAT and CDR2 FQNNGV. CDR3 in amino acids: CASSTDRGDQPQHF. Written as DNA, the CDR3 is TGTGCCAGCAGCACGGACAGGGGAGACCAGCCCCAGCATTTT.

This sequence joins TRBV28 and TRBJ2-3, with 14 bases that match TRBD2. V was clipped by 5 bases and J by 7 bases; unmatched bases: 11. Germline assignment: CDR1 MDHEN and CDR2 SYDVKM. The CDR3 spans 17 residues. The CDR3: CASSLAGTSGSWYTQYF. CDR3 sequence (DNA): TGTGCCAGCAGTCTAGCCGGGACTAGCGGGAGTTGGTATACGCAGTATTTT. Supplemented by reference TRBV28 and TRBJ2-3, the full variable domain reads DVKVTQSSRYLVKRTGEKVFLECVQDMDHENMFWYRQDPGLGLRLIYFSYDVKMKEKGDIPEGYSVSREKKERFSLILESASTNQTSMYLCASSLAGTSGSWYTQYFGPGTRLTVL.

This clone was picked up one time. V usage is TRBV9 and J usage is TRBJ1-3; D is possibly TRBD1 (6 bases). CDR3 length equals 15 residues. The V end was cut by 4 bases, the J end by 4 bases, with 15 bases between. CDR1 is SGDLS, CDR2 YYNGEE, per germline. CDR3 DNA sequence: TGTGCCAGCAGCCGCACGGGGGGGGCCGGAAACACCATATATTTT. Residues: CASSRTGGAGNTIYF. The complete variable domain, with remaining parts taken from reference TRBV9 and TRBJ1-3, reads DSGVTQTPKHLITATGQRVTLRCSPRSGDLSVYWYQQSLDQGLQFLIQYYNGEERAKGNILERFSAQQFPDLHSELNLSSLELGDSALYFCASSRTGGAGNTIYFGEGSWLTVV.

The genes are TRBV28 and TRBJ1-1, with 7 nucleotides matching TRBD1. The ends lost 9 bases at V and 0 bases at J; junction bases unmatched: 10. The CDR3 runs to 15 residues. CDR1 is MDHEN and CDR2 is SYDVKM in the germline V gene. The CDR3 sequence: CASDRAGVMNTEAFF. The CDR3 nucleotides are TGTGCCAGTGACAGGGCAGGGGTGATGAACACTGAAGCTTTCTTT.

This chain connects TRBV7-9 to TRBJ1-2; 7 bases map to TRBD1. Trimming cost V 8 bases and J 5 bases; bases outside gene matches: 5. CDR1 is SEHNR and CDR2 is FQNEAQ in the germline V gene (reference sequence). The length of the CDR3 is 12 residues. DNA for the CDR3: TGTGCCAGCGGCCAGACAGGGTATGGCTACACCTTC. It encodes CASGQTGYGYTF.

The rearrangement joins TRBV9 to TRBJ2-1; D may be TRBD2 (5 bases). The V end lost 3 bases, the J end lost 2 bases, and 15 bases lay between the germline ends. The CDR3 runs to 16 residues. Germline V gene sequence: CDR1 SGDLS, CDR2 YYNGEE. The CDR3 sequence is CASSAHEGITYNEQFF. CDR3 DNA sequence: TGTGCCAGCAGCGCTCACGAGGGCATCACCTACAATGAGCAGTTCTTC.

The chain has TRBV9 and TRBJ2-1; 7 positions agree with TRBD2. Germline V lookup: CDR1 SGDLS, CDR2 YYNGEE. The junction had 13 bases not matched to a gene; V was cut back by 2 bases and J by 8 bases. This CDR3 contains 16 residues. CDR3 in DNA: TGTGCCAGCAGCGTCCCCGTGGGGGGAGGGCCCTATGAGCAGTTCTTC. Amino acids: CASSVPVGGGPYEQFF.

The V gene is TRBV28, the J gene TRBJ1-6, with D perhaps matching TRBD1 (6 bases). This CDR3 contains 15 residues. Trimming removed 3 bases at V and 7 bases at J, with 13 bases between. Per the germline V gene, CDR1 is MDHEN and CDR2 is SYDVKM. CDR3 sequence (DNA): TGTGCCAGCAGTTTGAGGCAGGGGAGCAATTCACCCCTCCACTTT. Translating it yields CASSLRQGSNSPLHF.

The chain is built from TRBV24-1 and TRBJ2-7, with 11 bases lining up with TRBD2. From germline, CDR1 is KGHDR and CDR2 SFDVKD. The J segment lost 4 bases and the V segment lost 2 bases, leaving 3 bases of the junction unmatched. This CDR3 is built from 15 residues. CDR3 nucleotide sequence: TGTGCCACCAGTGATTCGGCTAGCGGGAGGTACGAGCAGTACTTC. Translation: CATSDSASGRYEQYF.

The V gene is TRBV9, the J gene TRBJ2-1; 9 bases are a match to TRBD2. The CDR3 has 14 residues. Looked up from germline, CDR1 is SGDLS and CDR2 is YYNGEE. After removal of 1 base from V and 9 bases from J, the junction contained 5 bases not matched to a gene. CDR3 in amino acids: CASSVTRGGGEQFF. Written as DNA, the CDR3 is TGTGCCAGCAGCGTAACGCGGGGGGGAGGTGAGCAGTTCTTC.

This clone was picked up one time. This sequence joins TRBV29-1 and TRBJ1-2; the D gene is possibly TRBD1 (6 bases). The CDR3 covers 15 residues. Germline loops: CDR1 SQVTM, CDR2 ANQGSEA. V lost 4 bases to trimming and J lost 3 bases, with 18 bases between them. The DNA of the CDR3 is TGCAGCGTTGTGACAGGAGGAGGATACTACTATGGCTACACCTTC. This encodes CSVVTGGGYYYGYTF.

V and J are TRBV28 and TRBJ1-5; 8 bases are shared with TRBD1. The V gene end was trimmed by 2 bases and the J gene end by 6 bases; junction bases not matched to a gene: 9. Looked up from germline, CDR1 is MDHEN and CDR2 is SYDVKM. CDR3 length: 16 amino acids. For the CDR3, the DNA is TGTGCCAGCAGTTTAGTAGTTGGGACAGGCGGTCAGCCCCAGCATTTT. It encodes CASSLVVGTGGQPQHF.

The rearrangement joins TRBV19 to TRBJ2-5; 10 nucleotides align to TRBD2. Per the germline V gene, CDR1 is LNHDA and CDR2 is SQIVND (reference sequence). This CDR3 has 15 residues. Trimming removed 1 base from V and 5 bases from J; junction bases left unmatched: 4. CDR3 nucleotide sequence: TGTGCCAGTAGTATAGGACTAGCGGGCTTCGAGACCCAGTACTTC. Protein sequence: CASSIGLAGFETQYF.

The chain employs TRBV7-3 and TRBJ2-1; 8 nucleotides align to TRBD2. There are 15 residues in the CDR3. V shed 2 bases and J 4 bases; nucleotides not matched to a gene: 4. Germline V gene sequence: CDR1 SGHTA, CDR2 FQGTGA. The CDR3 region has the DNA TGTGCCAGCAGCTTAGTGACTAGCGCATACAATGAGCAGTTCTTC. Its protein is CASSLVTSAYNEQFF.

V is TRBV12-5 and J is TRBJ2-5; 13 nucleotides line up with TRBD2. The CDR3 sequence is 17 residues long. The V segment lost 4 bases and the J segment 4 bases; nucleotides outside the gene matches: 9. Germline CDR1 LGHNT, CDR2 FRNRAP. The CDR3 coding sequence is TGTGCTAGTGGTTCGACCCGGACTAGCGGGAGAGTAGAGACCCAGTACTTC. Its protein is CASGSTRTSGRVETQYF.